What follows are 12 T cell receptor beta chains derived from one specimen sequenced in a study of blood T cell repertoires in COVID-19. TCRdb's table, derived via immunoSEQ multiplex PCR, lists solely in-frame clones and lacks some. The sample has over 15,000 clones, 91% seen once; the top ten hold around 7.2%. What was sequenced was peripheral blood. These receptor sequences come from a human donor in a cohort sampled during active COVID-19.

This clone was observed once. CDR3 protein: CSASPLPGSGANVLTF. The CDR3 DNA follows: TGCAGTGCTAGTCCCCTCCCAGGGTCGGGGGCCAACGTCCTGACTTTC. The J gene is TRBJ2-6, the V gene TRBV20-1; tentative D call: TRBD1 (5 bases). CDR1 and CDR2 (germline): DFQATT, SNEGSKA (reference sequence). V lost 3 bases to trimming and J lost 4 bases, with 16 bases between them. The CDR3 loop spans 16 amino acids.

This clone was recorded once. V usage is TRBV5-5 and J usage is TRBJ2-5; D is ambiguous. CDR3 length: 14 residues. Trimming took 4 bases from V and 4 from J, leaving 14 bases between them. The V gene's germline CDR1 is SGHKS and CDR2 YYEKEE (reference sequence). The CDR3 DNA is TGTGCCAGCAGCCTGGGCGGTTTAACAGAGACCCAGTACTTC. It yields the protein CASSLGGLTETQYF.

V gene TRBV25-1 combines with J gene TRBJ2-2, with D perhaps TRBD2 (5 bases). The CDR3 is 14 residues long. From germline, CDR1 is MGHDK and CDR2 SYGVNS. Trimming took off 6 bases at V and 2 bases at J, with 10 bases between the two ends. This chain's CDR3 is CASSPRGNTGELFF. CDR3 nucleotide sequence: TGTGCCAGCAGCCCACGGGGTAACACCGGGGAGCTGTTTTTT.

The chain recombines TRBV18 with TRBJ2-5, with TRBD1 matching 9 bases. The trim removed 6 bases at V and 1 base at J, leaving 6 bases unmatched. This CDR3 region has 15 residues. The germline CDR1 and CDR2 sequences are KGHSH and LQKENI. The CDR3: CASSLDRGGQETQYF. The CDR3 DNA reads as TGTGCCAGCTCCCTGGACAGGGGAGGCCAAGAGACCCAGTACTTC.

The chain carries TRBV6-2 or TRBV6-3 and TRBJ2-1, with TRBD2 matching 10 bases. With V trimmed by 3 bases and J by 5 bases, 7 bases remained unmatched. Per the germline V gene, CDR1 is MNHEY and CDR2 is SVGEGT. This CDR3 is built from 16 residues. CDR3 amino acids: CASSYSIAGGDNEQFF. The CDR3 DNA is TGTGCCAGCAGTTATTCCATAGCGGGGGGCGACAATGAGCAGTTCTTC.

The gene calls are TRBV20-1 and TRBJ2-5; D possibly corresponds to TRBD2 (5 bases). The V and J ends lost 5 bases and 7 bases respectively, with 8 bases between them. Germline values: CDR1 DFQATT, CDR2 SNEGSKA (reference sequence). The CDR3 runs 10 residues. CDR3 sequence: CSAARGTQYF. The CDR3 nucleotides read TGCAGTGCTGCCCGGGGGACCCAGTACTTC.

CDR3 residues: CASGPWTVSSGANVLTF. CDR3 nucleotide sequence: TGTGCCAGCGGTCCCTGGACAGTCAGCTCCGGGGCCAACGTCCTGACTTTC. The chain is built from TRBV27 and TRBJ2-6; tentative D call: TRBD1 (6 bases). Per germline, CDR1 MNHEY and CDR2 SMNVEV (reference sequence). Trimming pared 8 bases from V and 4 bases from J, leaving 21 bases between. The CDR3 runs 17 residues.

This clone has only a few counts. This rearrangement joins TRBV2 to TRBJ1-2; D is possibly TRBD1 (5 bases). The CDR3 is 13 residues long. Germline CDR1 reads SNHLY; CDR2 reads FYNNEI. V shed 6 bases and J shed 1 base, with 9 bases lying between them. The CDR3 loop is CASRDNLNYGYTF. The DNA for the CDR3 is TGTGCCAGCAGGGACAACCTTAACTATGGCTACACCTTC.

The V gene is TRBV19, the J gene TRBJ2-5, with a possible D match to TRBD2 (5 bases). The V end lost 1 base, the J end lost 0 bases, and 6 bases lay between the germline ends. The CDR3 is made up of 14 amino acids. Per germline, CDR1 LNHDA and CDR2 SQIVND (reference sequence). CDR3 nucleotide sequence: TGTGCCAGTAGTATAGCTAGCTACCAAGAGACCCAGTACTTC. Its protein product is CASSIASYQETQYF.

This chain's CDR3 is CASSDGLAVYNEQFF. The CDR3 DNA reads TGTGCCAGCAGTGATGGACTAGCGGTCTACAATGAGCAGTTCTTC. The V and J genes are TRBV7-9 and TRBJ2-1; 10 bases align to TRBD2. The CDR3 contains 15 residues. The ends lost 6 bases at V and 3 bases at J; junction bases unmatched: 5. Germline V lookup: CDR1 SEHNR, CDR2 FQNEAQ (reference sequence).

The chain employs TRBV19 and TRBJ2-2; 8 nucleotides agree with TRBD1. The length of the CDR3 is 16 residues. After removal of 9 bases from V and 0 bases from J, the junction contained 9 bases not matched to a gene. Germline V CDR1 and CDR2: LNHDA, SQIVND (reference sequence). The CDR3 spells CASMPGTGANTGELFF. Here the CDR3 DNA reads TGTGCCAGCATGCCCGGGACAGGTGCGAACACCGGGGAGCTGTTTTTT.

A word on this clone: Compared with germline, one end of the junction differs, possibly owing to a read error. V usage is TRBV5-6 and J usage is TRBJ1-2, with D possibly being TRBD1 (5 bases). Germline CDR1 SGHDT, CDR2 YYEEEE. The CDR3 is made up of 10 amino acids. CDR3 bases: TGTGCCAGCAGCTTGGTCCAGGGATCCTTC. Its translation: CASSLVQGSF.